This paragraph reports one TCR beta chain. The antigen remains undetermined. This entry comes from a study of identifying expanded T cells in peripheral blood. Study conclusions and caveats: Over approximately two and four weeks, about 15 and 19 clones changed, versus approximately 1.2 between replicates. Variance in clone template counts between roughly two-week samples significantly increased with total template count across all healthy donors.

Data came from immunoSEQ multiplex PCR; TCRdb stores just in-frame clones and leaves some out. The table shows about 100,000 clones, with 88% occurring only once. The CDR3 has 13 amino acids. The V gene's germline CDR1 is GTSNPN and CDR2 SVGIG (reference sequence). V gave up 3 bases and J gave up 7 bases; unmatched junction bases: 7. The chain uses TRBV30 and TRBJ1-1, with 8 bases matching TRBD1. This TCR was recovered from a person aged 18 to 75 in good health. Sequenced sample: blood. CDR3 nucleotides: TGTGCCTGGAGACGACAGGGGAGGATTGAAGCTTTCTTT. It specifies CAWRRQGRIEAFF. Combining the CDR3 with reference TRBV30 and TRBJ1-1 gives the whole variable domain SQTIHQWPATLVQPVGSPLSLECTVEGTSNPNLYWYRQAAGRGLQLLFYSVGIGQISSEVPQNLSASRPQDRQFILSSKKLLLSDSGFYLCAWRRQGRIEAFFGQGTRLTVV.